A selection of T cell receptor beta chains follows, all from one sample in a study of human T cells and chemical hapten exposure. In TCRdb, the RACE reads were re-called with MiXCR into one record per CDR3 protein. The sample carries 150,000 to 200,000 distinct CDR3 sequences, approximately 31% recorded once. This specimen was whole blood, taken in connection with sensitization to the hapten diphenylcyclopropenone (DPC). The receptors here all came from a woman under 40 with alopecia areata. Some clones in this sample may be carry-over from other donors' samples. The CDR3 runs from the conserved cysteine through the conserved F or W. D genes are given only for firm matches. Where a row states a size, it is once, few, many or the class of an expanded clone; other rows omit it.

TRBJ2-2,.,.,TRBV3-1,CASSHQTGELFF,TGTGCCAGCAGCCACCAGACCGGGGAGCTGTTTTTT
TRBJ1-2,.,many,TRBV29-1,CSVGVGEGGYTF,TGCAGCGTTGGGGTAGGGGAAGGGGGCTACACCTTC
TRBJ2-5,TRBD2,few,TRBV28,CASRRIGLAGALSQETQYF,TGTGCCAGCAGACGCATTGGACTAGCGGGGGCCCTAAGCCAAGAGACCCAGTACTTC
TRBJ2-1,.,.,TRBV10-3,CAISEPGLINEQFF,TGTGCCATCAGTGAGCCGGGACTGATCAATGAGCAGTTCTTC
TRBJ1-5,TRBD1,.,TRBV20-1,CSAAPGQGVNQPQHF,TGCAGTGCAGCTCCGGGACAGGGAGTCAATCAGCCCCAGCATTTT
TRBJ2-1,TRBD1,few,TRBV29-1,CSSHPTGPYNEQFF,TGCAGCTCCCACCCGACAGGGCCCTACAATGAGCAGTTCTTC
TRBJ2-1,TRBD2,few,TRBV24-1,CATSDPSGGDNEQFF,TGTGCCACCAGTGACCCCAGCGGGGGGGACAATGAGCAGTTCTTC
TRBJ1-1,TRBD1,few,TRBV29-1,CSVPLGQGNTEAFF,TGCAGCGTGCCCTTGGGACAGGGGAACACTGAAGCTTTCTTT
TRBJ1-4,.,once,TRBV3-1,CASSPPPGRANEKLFF,TGTGCCAGCAGCCCTCCGCCGGGGAGGGCTAATGAAAAACTGTTTTTT
TRBJ1-1,TRBD1,.,TRBV29-1,CSVAYRGGTEAFF,TGCAGCGTTGCTTACAGGGGGGGCACTGAAGCTTTCTTT
TRBJ1-2,TRBD1,few,TRBV28,CASSFSDRGYGYTF,TGTGCCAGCAGTTTTTCCGACAGGGGCTATGGCTACACCTTC
TRBJ2-1,.,.,TRBV5-1,CASSLLGGRSYNEQFF,TGCGCCAGCAGCTTGTTGGGGGGGCGTTCCTACAATGAGCAGTTCTTC
TRBJ1-5,.,.,TRBV7-2,CASSLAADPNQPQHF,TGTGCCAGCAGCTTAGCTGCAGACCCGAATCAGCCCCAGCATTTT
TRBJ2-6,.,.,TRBV10-3,CAMDSGANVLTF,TGTGCCATGGACTCTGGGGCCAACGTCCTGACTTTC
TRBJ1-2,.,.,TRBV4-3,CASSQDRGMFGYTF,TGCGCCAGCAGCCAAGATCGGGGGATGTTTGGCTACACCTTC
TRBJ2-7,TRBD1,.,TRBV10-3,CAIAGTGAYEQYF,TGTGCCATAGCCGGGACAGGGGCCTACGAGCAGTACTTC
TRBJ2-1,.,many,TRBV7-9,CASSLLSGDHNEQFF,TGTGCCAGCAGCTTACTGTCAGGGGACCACAATGAGCAGTTCTTC
TRBJ2-2,TRBD1,.,TRBV4-3,CASSQDWDRTGELFF,TGCGCCAGCAGCCAAGATTGGGACAGAACCGGGGAGCTGTTTTTT
TRBJ1-4,.,.,TRBV11-3,CASGGPEEKLFF,TGTGCCTCGGGGGGCCCGGAGGAAAAACTGTTTTTT
TRBJ2-3,TRBD2,.,TRBV7-2,CASSPFQRDPTDTQYF,TGTGCCAGCAGCCCCTTCCAGCGGGACCCCACAGATACGCAGTATTTT
TRBJ2-5,.,few,TRBV29-1,CSVDRGTETQYF,TGCAGCGTTGATCGCGGGACGGAGACCCAGTACTTC
TRBJ1-2,.,few,TRBV29-1,CSVEGSSYGYTF,TGCAGCGTTGAAGGATCCTCCTATGGCTACACCTTC
TRBJ1-2,.,.,TRBV29-1,CSVVVPGLNYGYTF,TGCAGCGTTGTGGTCCCGGGTCTTAACTATGGCTACACCTTC
TRBJ2-1,TRBD2,.,TRBV29-1,CSVGGVGAEFGLSRSYNEQFF,TGCAGCGTCGGGGGGGTCGGGGCCGAGTTCGGACTATCCAGGTCCTACAATGAGCAGTTCTTC
TRBJ1-2,TRBD1,.,TRBV28,CASSAPTGYYGYTF,TGTGCCAGCAGTGCTCCGACAGGGTACTATGGCTACACCTTC
TRBJ2-7,.,.,TRBV29-1,CSVELAYEQYF,TGCAGCGTTGAACTAGCCTACGAGCAGTACTTC
TRBJ1-5,.,.,TRBV28,CASNPWKANQPQHF,TGTGCCAGCAACCCCTGGAAGGCTAATCAGCCCCAGCATTTT
TRBJ2-7,TRBD1,.,TRBV29-1,CSVRQGAYEQYF,TGCAGCGTTCGACAGGGGGCCTACGAGCAGTACTTC
TRBJ2-3,.,.,TRBV5-1,CASSPSRSRAVSSTDTQYF,TGCGCCAGCAGCCCCTCCAGATCCAGAGCGGTGTCTAGCACAGATACGCAGTATTTT
TRBJ2-7,.,.,TRBV4-3,CASSQSGLPEVEF,TGCGCCAGCAGCCAATCGGGACTGCCTGAAGTGGAGTTC
TRBJ2-2,.,few,TRBV5-1,CASSLGENTGELFF,TGCGCCAGCAGCTTAGGGGAGAACACCGGGGAGCTGTTTTTT
TRBJ1-2,.,few,TRBV29-1,CSVERGGRYTF,TGCAGCGTTGAAAGGGGTGGGCGCTACACCTTC
TRBJ2-3,.,.,TRBV6-5,CASSYSSGGLADTQYF,TGTGCCAGCAGTTACTCGAGCGGAGGACTGGCAGATACGCAGTATTTT
TRBJ2-1,TRBD1,.,TRBV28,CASSQAGTGAYNEQFF,TGTGCCAGCAGTCAGGCCGGGACAGGGGCCTACAATGAGCAGTTCTTC
TRBJ1-1,.,once,TRBV5-6,CASSLAGGAEAFF,TGTGCCAGCAGCTTGGCGGGAGGCGCTGAAGCTTTCTTT
TRBJ1-2,TRBD1,.,TRBV12-3/TRBV12-4,CALGDSSNYGYTF,TGTGCCCTGGGGGACAGTTCTAACTATGGCTACACCTTC
TRBJ1-4,.,.,TRBV29-1,CSGGGNNEKLFF,TGCAGCGGGGGGGGAAATAATGAAAAACTGTTTTTT
TRBJ2-2,TRBD2,.,TRBV5-1,CASSLASGSPTGELFF,TGCGCCAGCAGCTTGGCTAGCGGGAGTCCCACCGGGGAGCTGTTTTTT
TRBJ1-1,.,.,TRBV28,CASRRGRKGLNTEAFF,TGTGCCAGCAGGCGAGGGAGGAAGGGTCTGAACACTGAAGCTTTCTTT
TRBJ2-1,.,.,TRBV28,CASSLQQGTYLDEQFF,TGTGCCAGCAGCCTCCAACAAGGGACTTATCTGGATGAGCAGTTCTTC
TRBJ2-7,.,.,TRBV5-1,CASSLVEGSYEQYF,TGCGCCAGCAGCTTGGTGGAGGGGTCTTACGAGCAGTACTTC
TRBJ1-2,.,many,TRBV28,CASSSSSGTDSYTF,TGTGCCAGCAGTTCCTCATCCGGGACTGACAGCTACACCTTC
TRBJ2-7,.,.,TRBV28,CASLVRGEQYF,TGTGCCAGCCTTGTGAGAGGCGAGCAGTACTTC
TRBJ1-5,TRBD1,once,TRBV28,CASQQAGTGGFQPQHF,TGTGCCAGTCAACAAGCCGGGACAGGGGGCTTTCAGCCCCAGCATTTT
TRBJ1-2,TRBD1,few,TRBV28,CASSFAGGSYGYTF,TGTGCCAGCAGTTTCGCAGGGGGCAGCTATGGCTACACCTTC
TRBJ1-1,TRBD1,.,TRBV10-2,CASSRTGESNTEAFF,TGCGCCAGCAGTAGGACAGGGGAGTCTAACACTGAAGCTTTCTTT
TRBJ2-3,TRBD2,few,TRBV27,CASSLSPPSGGTDTQYF,TGTGCCAGCAGTTTATCCCCCCCTAGCGGGGGCACAGATACGCAGTATTTT
TRBJ2-1,.,.,TRBV20-1,CSALGSRDPLGGEQFF,TGCAGTGCTCTAGGGAGTCGGGACCCTCTGGGTGGTGAGCAGTTCTTC
TRBJ1-1,.,.,TRBV4-2,CASSQDTGDRTEAFF,TGTGCCAGCAGCCAAGACACCGGGGATCGGACTGAAGCTTTCTTT
TRBJ1-2,TRBD1,few,TRBV30,CAWSPDRGLYGYTF,TGTGCCTGGAGTCCGGACAGGGGCCTCTATGGCTACACCTTC
TRBJ1-5,.,.,TRBV7-9,CASSFTNFRGLNQPQHF,TGTGCCAGCAGCTTTACGAACTTCAGGGGCTTGAATCAGCCCCAGCATTTT
TRBJ1-1,.,.,TRBV7-2,CASSPPHVPKNTEAFF,TGTGCCAGCAGCCCACCGCACGTACCAAAGAACACTGAAGCTTTCTTT
TRBJ2-1,TRBD2,.,TRBV7-2,CASSTASGRAINEQFF,TGTGCCAGCAGCACTGCTAGCGGGAGGGCCATTAATGAGCAGTTCTTC
TRBJ2-5,.,.,TRBV3-1,CASSLETPTETQYF,TGTGCCAGCAGCCTCGAGACACCCACGGAGACCCAGTACTTC
TRBJ2-7,TRBD1,.,TRBV28,CASSPGTASGAYEQYF,TGTGCCAGCAGTCCAGGGACAGCCTCCGGGGCCTACGAGCAGTACTTC